These 5 T cell receptor beta chains were sequenced from one sample in a study of OX40 agonist ivuxolimab in advanced cancers. Some clones are missing from TCRdb's copy, which holds only in-frame ones; the method was immunoSEQ multiplex PCR. The sample includes about 120,000 clones, approximately 90% of them seen just once. The starting material was CD4+ or CD8+ T cells sorted from blood, obtained in a trial of the OX40 agonist ivuxolimab. The receptors originated from an adult with an advanced solid tumor such as melanoma, head and neck, liver or kidney cancer.

V is TRBV28 and J is TRBJ2-2, with no clear D. This CDR3 contains 12 residues. Trimming removed 5 bases from V and 8 bases from J, with 9 bases in between. The germline gives CDR1 MDHEN, CDR2 SYDVKM. Here the CDR3 DNA reads TGTGCCAGCAGTAAGATCCTAGGGGAGCTGTTTTTT. Translating it yields CASSKILGELFF.

J is TRBJ1-1 and V is TRBV19; D perhaps matches TRBD1 (6 bases). V was trimmed by 5 bases and J by 0 bases, leaving 10 bases between them. From germline, CDR1 is LNHDA and CDR2 SQIVND (reference sequence). The CDR3 consists of 14 residues. Written as DNA, the CDR3 is TGTGCCAGTAGTGTGACAGGATTGAACACTGAAGCTTTCTTT. Translation gives CASSVTGLNTEAFF.

The genes are TRBV2 and TRBJ2-5; TRBD2 might be the D (7 bases). CDR3 length equals 14 residues. With 4 bases removed from V and 4 bases from J, the gap between germline ends came to 13 bases. The germline V gene encodes CDR1 SNHLY and CDR2 FYNNEI. CDR3 protein: CASSVGEGGETQYF. For the CDR3, the DNA is TGTGCCAGCAGTGTGGGGGAGGGGGGAGAGACCCAGTACTTC. Drawing the rest from reference TRBV2 and TRBJ2-5, the complete variable domain is EPEVTQTPSHQVTQMGQEVILRCVPISNHLYFYWYRQILGQKVEFLVSFYNNEISEKSEIFDDQFSVERPDGSNFTLKIRSTKLEDSAMYFCASSVGEGGETQYFGPGTRLLVL.

The rearrangement links TRBV28 to TRBJ1-1; the D is unclear. The CDR3 contains 13 residues. Trimming left V 5 bases short and J 10 bases short, with 17 bases between. Per the germline V gene, CDR1 is MDHEN and CDR2 is SYDVKM. CDR3 nucleotides: TGTGCCAGCAGTCCCCCCACCCTCGAGCGAGCTTTCTTT. Translated, it gives CASSPPTLERAFF.

The chain carries TRBV28 and TRBJ1-4, with unresolved D. The CDR3 sequence is 15 residues long. The V end lost 5 bases, the J end lost 7 bases, and 17 bases lay between the germline ends. CDR1 is MDHEN and CDR2 is SYDVKM in the germline V gene. For the CDR3, the DNA is TGTGCCAGCAGTGGTTGGATCGACCTCGGTGAAAAACTGTTTTTT. It codes for CASSGWIDLGEKLFF.